Given below is one T cell receptor beta chain in context. Antigen unknown. The sample is drawn from a study of cytomegalovirus exposure and HLA in healthy donors. Study findings and constraints: Several top significant clusters appeared, in a later analysis, to be linked to common viral pathogens.

At sampling all donors were nominally healthy, likely with unrecorded immune exposures. It was with 60 Vbeta and 13 Jbeta primers that the PCR ran. Here immunoSEQ multiplex PCR was the method, and the copy in TCRdb shows in-frame clones only, minus some. The sample contains over 150,000 clones, around 81% of which appear only once. The TCR was taken from a woman aged 40 to 50 in good health and CMV-seropositive. The sequenced sample consisted of PBMCs.

The CDR3 loop is CASSLRDRTYEQYF. CDR3 nucleotides: TGTGCCAGCAGCTTACGGGACAGAACCTACGAGCAGTACTTC. The rearrangement joins TRBV13 to TRBJ2-7, with 7 bases matching TRBD1. The V gene's germline CDR1 is PRHDT and CDR2 FYEKMQ (reference sequence). This CDR3 comprises 14 residues. The J segment lost 2 bases and the V segment lost 2 bases, leaving 3 bases of the junction unmatched.